This T cell receptor beta chain was sequenced during a study of blood T cell repertoires in COVID-19. The wider study: Nucleic acid was either cDNA or gDNA, and it came from T cells, B-cell-depleted T cells, or PBMCs.

Profiling relied on immunoSEQ multiplex PCR, and the TCRdb table lists in-frame clones only, not all of them. The sample holds some 260,000 clones, around 88% seen once. This sequence originates from a man older than 75 with acute or convalescent COVID-19. The sequencing input was peripheral blood.

The DNA of the CDR3 is TGCGCCAGCAGCCATACTAGCGGGACTTACAATGAGCAGTTCTTC. Its translation is CASSHTSGTYNEQFF. V gene TRBV4-1 combines with J gene TRBJ2-1; 10 bases fit TRBD2. Unmatched junction bases numbered 3, after V lost 3 bases and J lost 4 bases. The CDR3 loop spans 15 amino acids. The germline V gene encodes CDR1 MGHRA and CDR2 YSYEKL.